This T cell receptor (beta chain) emerged from a study of shared clonotypes between healthy human individuals (TCRdb year 2020). About the investigation overall: A couple of women and three men aged 18 to 49 years were included in the cohort. Per donor, three plates each were used for CD4 naive and CD4 memory, two for CD8 naive, and one for CD8 memory. Blood TCR repertoires of several healthy adults were deeply sequenced to estimate repertoire size and the extent of clonotype sharing between individuals. Different laboratories and diverse techniques were used to prepare libraries and sequence TCR repertoires, to increase sequencing depth and limit assay-specific biases. Per donor, leukapheresis produced somewhere between about 0.94 and 9.5 billion PBMCs. Broad study findings and their caveats: Pairwise subsampling led to the expectation that sequencing depth would affect the degree of clonotype sharing among donors. Across four donors, around 5% of naive CD4, roughly 3.5% of naive CD8, 2.3% of memory CD4, and 0.4% to 0.45% of memory CD8 clonotypes were shared. Estimated clonotype richness was generally larger for naive than for memory subsets. Clonotypes shared by all four sorted-subset donors showed higher generation probabilities than non-shared clonotypes. Even with the large sequencing depth, rarefaction of the sorted-subset datasets indicated that sequencing was incomplete. Sampling was limited to blood, and TCR repertoires in tissue likely differ from TCR repertoires in blood. Because the study included a small number of donors, the genetic and exposure-history diversity represented was limited.

Healthy HIV-negative adults with no recently reported acute infections or vaccinations were included as donors. Every donor was a Caucasian adult residing in Nashville, Tennessee, USA. CD8 memory samples were composed of magnetically selected CD45RO+ cells combined with CCR7-negative CD45RA+ effector memory (TemRA) cells. Blood was obtained by leukapheresis, after which PBMCs were separated by Ficoll-Histopaque density gradient centrifugation and cryopreserved in liquid nitrogen vapor phase. Purity and quantity of every magnetically sorted T cell population were checked by analytical flow cytometry. Genomic DNA was isolated from each sorted fraction and quantified by UV absorbance on a Nanodrop 2000c. TCR CDR3 regions were amplified from genomic DNA by multiplex PCR using the deep immunoSEQ assay. Extracted genomic DNA from each cell subset was spread evenly across all wells of several immunoSEQ 96-well plates, with each plate serving as a replicate. For sorted subsets, each replicate PCR was loaded with around 200 ng genomic DNA, equivalent to roughly 30,000 T cell genomes. Purified libraries were measured with a Qubit 3.0 fluorometer, size-checked on a Bioanalyzer 2100, and measured again with the KAPA Library Quantification kit. Each immunoSEQ 96-well plate was sequenced on its own single-read 150-cycle Illumina NextSeq 550 flow cell. Turning to the authors' computational methods: Because only junctional sequences without quality scores were contained in the immunoSEQ output, filtering matching that applied to full-length reads could not be performed. Sequences were annotated with PyIR, a Python wrapper for IgBLAST v1.9, and V/J genes and CDR3 were assigned using IMGT germline references. Reads with weak V/J assignments (E-value above 1e-6), missing CDR3, stop codons, out-of-frame junctions, or ambiguous translated residues were removed. A V3J clonotype was defined by an identical inferred V gene, J gene, and CDR3 amino acid sequence. Percentage overlap between repertoires was computed as shared unique clonotypes divided by the size of the smaller repertoire. Richness of each repertoire was evaluated using RTK rarefaction, the Chao1 estimator, and Recon v2.1 estimates of unobserved clonotypes. OLGA was used to compute generation probabilities for all TCRbeta clonotypes that the gDNA method yielded from a handful of donors. Drawn from immuneACCESS, this table holds only the in-frame rearrangements with V and J called that TCRdb kept. Clones are partly lost; checked studies trace under half to an unresolved V gene and leave the rest unexplained. V and J calls and clone size are those listed in that table; D and trimming were worked out from the DNA. The sample has some 79,000 clones on record, roughly two thirds of them singletons. Together, the top ten hold just over 50% of the sample.

V ends up 4 bases short and J 4 bases short, with an unmatched junction base count of 2. Via the germline V gene, CDR1 is SNHLY and CDR2 FYNNEI. The CDR3 numbers 15 residues from cysteine through phenylalanine. Only the CDR3 DNA stays, 45 bases, in frame from base 1. A few counts support this clone. Its binding antigen is unknown. The input lacks base qualities; no much larger clone sits a single base away. Sample: memory CD8+ T cells sorted from blood. The sample's cell subset or site, from its label and the paper: CD45RO+ cells pooled with CCR7-negative TemRA cells. This chain joins TRBV2 to TRBJ2-1, with 12 junctional bases fitting TRBD2. The source is a man younger than 40 in good health. The bases read TGTGCCAGCAGTGGGACTAGCGGGATGTACAATGAGCAGTTCTTC. Its coded protein is CASSGTSGMYNEQFF.